The 27 T cell receptor beta chains presented below share a single source sample, sequenced in a study of cytomegalovirus exposure and HLA in healthy donors. The PCR ran on 60 Vbeta and 13 Jbeta primers. Using immunoSEQ multiplex PCR, the repertoire was profiled, and TCRdb retains in-frame clones only, with some absent. Among around 150,000 clones listed, over 65% were seen once. The sample comprised PBMCs. The receptors derive from a woman in her forties in good health and CMV-seropositive.

The chain employs TRBV7-2 and TRBJ1-5, with D possibly TRBD1 on 6 matching bases. The CDR3 is 13 residues long. V gave up 6 bases and J gave up 6 bases, with 12 bases separating them. Germline V CDR1 and CDR2: SGHTA, FQGNSA. CDR3 protein: CASSNRVSQPQHF. The CDR3 DNA is TGTGCCAGCAGTAACAGGGTCAGTCAGCCCCAGCATTTT.

This clone showed up just once. This rearrangement joins TRBV28 to TRBJ2-7; 12 positions agree with TRBD1. CDR1 and CDR2 (germline): MDHEN, SYDVKM. Germline trimming cut 2 bases from V and 5 bases from J; bases unmatched to any gene: 4. This CDR3 contains 15 residues. CDR3 bases: TGTGCCAGCAGTTTACCGGGACAGGGGGCCCACGAGCAGTACTTC. This translates into CASSLPGQGAHEQYF.

This chain joins TRBV13 and TRBJ1-1; 11 positions match TRBD1. Losses at the gene ends were 5 bases for V and 1 base for J; bases not matched to a gene: 6. The CDR3 loop spans 16 amino acids. CDR1 and CDR2 (germline): PRHDT, FYEKMQ (reference sequence). The CDR3 DNA is TGTGCCAGCAGCCCGGGACAGGGGGGCCGGAACACTGAAGCTTTCTTT. Translation: CASSPGQGGRNTEAFF.

This clone was counted only a few times. The chain combines TRBV4-2 with TRBJ2-6; 9 nucleotides agree with TRBD2. V dropped 0 bases and J dropped 3; count of bases not matched to a gene: 6. Germline CDR1 and CDR2: LGHNA and YNFKEQ. CDR3 length: 18 residues. This chain's CDR3 is CASSQDRGRASGANVLTF. CDR3 DNA: TGTGCCAGCAGCCAAGATCGCGGGAGGGCTAGTGGGGCCAACGTCCTGACTTTC.

V is TRBV7-2 and J is TRBJ2-1, with 8 bases aligning to TRBD2. Germline V gene lookup returns CDR1 SGHTA and CDR2 FQGNSA. V trimming: 5 bases; J trimming: 7 bases; junction bases outside the gene matches: 10. The CDR3 loop spans 15 amino acids. The CDR3 coding sequence is TGTGCCAGCAGCCCCTTTGGTCGGGGGGGGAATGAGCAGTTCTTC. It encodes CASSPFGRGGNEQFF. The variable domain in full, completed from reference TRBV7-2 and TRBJ2-1, reads GAGVSQSPSNKVTEKGKDVELRCDPISGHTALYWYRQSLGQGLEFLIYFQGNSAPDKSGLPSDRFSAERTGGSVSTLTIQRTQQEDSAVYLCASSPFGRGGNEQFFGPGTRLTVL.

This clone was counted a single time. The genes are TRBV6-6 and TRBJ1-4, with D tentatively TRBD1 (5 bases). CDR1 and CDR2 from the germline V gene are MNHNY and SVGAGI (reference sequence). V was cut by 2 bases and J by 5 bases, with 9 bases left in between. This CDR3 region has 14 residues. CDR3 sequence: CASSYAGENEKLFF. CDR3 in DNA: TGTGCCAGCAGTTACGCGGGGGAGAATGAAAAACTGTTTTTT.

The CDR3 region is CASSYRGLNGYTF. CDR3 sequence (DNA): TGTGCCAGCAGCTACAGGGGGCTGAATGGCTACACCTTC. The chain uses TRBV7-2 and TRBJ1-2; TRBD1 matches 9 bases. Trimming removed 4 bases from V and 6 bases from J; junction bases left unmatched: 3. Germline CDR1 SGHTA, CDR2 FQGNSA. The length of the CDR3 is 13 residues.

The V and J genes are TRBV6-1 and TRBJ2-2, with 8 nucleotides matching TRBD1. Germline V gene data show CDR1 as MNHNS and CDR2 as SASEGT. V shed 6 bases and J 0 bases; nucleotides not matched to a gene: 3. CDR3 size: 15 residues. The CDR3 DNA reads as TGTGCCAGCAGACCGGGACAGGCGAACACCGGGGAGCTGTTTTTT. Its protein product is CASRPGQANTGELFF.

This chain joins TRBV19 and TRBJ1-2; 7 positions match TRBD1. The V gene's germline CDR1 is LNHDA and CDR2 SQIVND (reference sequence). The CDR3 extends over 13 amino acids. Germline trimming cut 4 bases from V and 4 bases from J; bases unmatched to any gene: 3. The DNA for the CDR3 is TGTGCCAGTAGTAAGGACAGGAGCTATGGCTACACCTTC. It specifies CASSKDRSYGYTF. The entire variable domain, with the rest obtained from reference TRBV19 and TRBJ1-2, is as follows: DGGITQSPKYLFRKEGQNVTLSCEQNLNHDAMYWYRQDPGQGLRLIYYSQIVNDFQKGDIAEGYSVSREKKESFPLTVTSAQKNPTAFYLCASSKDRSYGYTFGSGTRLTVV.

Worth noting for this clone: Other DNA sequences of this sample code for an identical CDR3. The CDR3 reads CASSLAPGGGDTQYF. Written as DNA, the CDR3 is TGCGCCAGCAGCTTGGCCCCGGGGGGCGGGGATACGCAGTATTTT. This rearrangement joins TRBV5-1 to TRBJ2-3; TRBD2 might be the D (7 bases). Per the germline V gene, CDR1 is SGHRS and CDR2 is YFSETQ. CDR3 length: 15 residues. V lost 0 bases to trimming and J lost 6 bases, with 14 bases between them.

The chain recombines TRBV5-1 with TRBJ2-5; D call uncertain. The CDR3 has 12 residues. Germline loops: CDR1 SGHRS, CDR2 YFSETQ. V lost 0 bases, J lost 3 bases, and 3 bases lay in between. The DNA for the CDR3 is TGCGCCAGCAGCTTGGCCGAAGAGACCCAGTACTTC. This sequence encodes CASSLAEETQYF.

This chain uses TRBV19 with TRBJ2-7; TRBD1 matches at 7 bases. The V gene end was trimmed by 6 bases and the J gene end by 3 bases; junction bases not matched to a gene: 8. The CDR3 is 14 residues long. Germline CDR1 reads LNHDA; CDR2 reads SQIVND (reference sequence). CDR3 amino acids: CASSPADRVYEQYF. In nucleotides, the CDR3 is TGTGCCAGTAGCCCCGCAGACAGGGTCTACGAGCAGTACTTC.

The J gene is TRBJ2-3, the V gene TRBV7-2; 9 bases are shared with TRBD1. The junction had 5 bases not matched to a gene; V was cut back by 3 bases and J by 7 bases. The germline V gene has CDR1 SGHTA and CDR2 FQGNSA. The CDR3 loop spans 14 amino acids. In DNA form, the CDR3 reads TGTGCCAGCAGCTTCCTGGACAGGGGCCATACGCAGTATTTT. It translates to CASSFLDRGHTQYF.

The V and J genes are TRBV4-3 and TRBJ1-1, with D perhaps TRBD1 (5 bases). This CDR3 has 13 amino acids. Deletions cut 5 bases from V and 2 bases from J, with 9 bases between. Germline V gene sequence: CDR1 LGHNA, CDR2 YSLEER. The CDR3 protein is CASSNQGNTEAFF. The CDR3 DNA sequence: TGCGCCAGCAGCAACCAGGGAAACACTGAAGCTTTCTTT.

This chain uses TRBV2 with TRBJ1-5; 9 positions match TRBD1. The CDR3 contains 14 residues. CDR1 is SNHLY, CDR2 FYNNEI, per germline. V gave up 9 bases and J gave up 3 bases; unmatched junction bases: 6. This chain's CDR3 is CARGGTGFNQPQHF. The CDR3, as DNA: TGTGCCAGGGGCGGGACAGGGTTCAATCAGCCCCAGCATTTT.

This chain connects TRBV14 to TRBJ2-3; D possibly corresponds to TRBD1 (5 bases). V was clipped by 7 bases and J by 6 bases, with 14 bases between them. The CDR3 extends over 13 amino acids. Germline V gene data show CDR1 as SGHDN and CDR2 as FVKESK. CDR3 nucleotide sequence: TGTGCCAGCACCAGGGCCAGATGGGATACGCAGTATTTT. This gives the protein CASTRARWDTQYF. Looking up the rest from reference TRBV14 and TRBJ2-3 gives the full variable domain: EAGVTQFPSHSVIEKGQTVTLRCDPISGHDNLYWYRRVMGKEIKFLLHFVKESKQDESGMPNNRFLAERTGGTYSTLKVQPAELEDSGVYFCASTRARWDTQYFGPGTRLTVL.

This chain connects TRBV9 to TRBJ2-1; a possible D gene is TRBD2 (6 bases). Per germline, CDR1 SGDLS and CDR2 YYNGEE. Between the trimmed V and J ends, which lost 0 bases and 12 bases, there was a span of 19 bases. The CDR3 is 15 amino acids. CDR3 bases: TGTGCCAGCAGCGTAGGAGGCGGGGTAGATTCAGGGCAGTTCTTC. Its translation is CASSVGGGVDSGQFF.

This clone was observed once. The rearrangement joins TRBV5-4 to TRBJ1-2, with D unclear. This CDR3 is built from 13 residues. Germline V gene data show CDR1 as SGHNT and CDR2 as YYREEE (reference sequence). The ends were cut back, 1 base at V and 8 bases at J, with 12 bases in the middle. Written as DNA, the CDR3 is TGTGCCAGCAGCTTGAGCGGAGGGCGAGGCTACACCTTC. Amino acid sequence: CASSLSGGRGYTF.

This rearrangement joins TRBV21-1 to TRBJ2-7; the table's D call, TRBD1, has no DNA check behind it. TRBV21-1 is assigned pseudogene status. The CDR3 has 14 amino acids. CDR3 loop: CARKGGQGAYEQYF. CDR3 DNA sequence: TGTGCCAGAAAGGGGGGGCAGGGGGCGTACGAGCAGTACTTC.

This clone has only one observation. The chain is built from TRBV11-3 and TRBJ2-7, with 7 nucleotides matching TRBD2. The CDR3 runs 16 residues. V lost 1 base to trimming and J lost 3 bases; unmatched junction nucleotides: 9. The V gene's germline CDR1 is SGHNT and CDR2 YENEEA. As DNA, the CDR3 is TGTGCCAGCAGCTTAGGTAGAACTAGCGACGACTACGAGCAGTACTTC. Translated, it gives CASSLGRTSDDYEQYF.

V is TRBV7-3 and J is TRBJ2-5; 10 positions match TRBD2. This CDR3 spans 14 amino acids. CDR1 SGHTA and CDR2 FQGTGA come from the germline V gene. With 5 bases clipped from V and 2 bases from J, the junction kept 2 bases outside the gene matches. The CDR3 protein is CASSPAGGQETQYF. The CDR3, as DNA: TGTGCCAGCAGCCCAGCGGGGGGGCAAGAGACCCAGTACTTC.

This clone was picked up a small number of times. This sequence joins TRBV27 and TRBJ1-2, with a possible D match to TRBD1 (5 bases). Trimming pared 2 bases from V and 4 bases from J, leaving 14 bases between. The germline V gene has CDR1 MNHEY and CDR2 SMNVEV (reference sequence). The CDR3 totals 15 residues. CDR3 loop: CASSLAGGGSYGYTF. The CDR3 nucleotides read TGTGCCAGCAGTTTAGCGGGGGGAGGTAGCTATGGCTACACCTTC.

The CDR3 loop is CASSLPREMNTEAFF. CDR3 DNA sequence: TGTGCCAGCAGCCTTCCCAGGGAAATGAACACTGAAGCTTTCTTT. The chain combines TRBV13 with TRBJ1-1; D perhaps matches TRBD1 (5 bases). Germline lookup yields CDR1 PRHDT and CDR2 FYEKMQ (reference sequence). Trimming stripped 5 bases from V and 0 bases from J, with 13 bases between. This CDR3 has 15 amino acids.

This sequence joins TRBV7-8 and TRBJ2-7; D perhaps matches TRBD1 (5 bases). CDR1 is SGHVS and CDR2 is FQNEAQ in the germline V gene. CDR3 length: 14 residues. Between the trimmed V and J ends, which lost 5 bases and 3 bases, there was a span of 14 bases. In DNA form, the CDR3 reads TGTGCCAGCAGCCCCTCAAGGGGAAGCTACGAGCAGTACTTC. It is translated as CASSPSRGSYEQYF.

The chain carries TRBV16 and TRBJ2-7; 8 nucleotides match TRBD1. This CDR3 region has 14 residues. The germline CDR1 and CDR2 sequences are KGHSY and FQNENV. V was clipped by 5 bases and J by 0 bases; unmatched bases: 3. This CDR3 reads CASSWDRHSYEQYF. In nucleotides, the CDR3 is TGTGCCAGCAGCTGGGACAGGCACTCCTACGAGCAGTACTTC.

The rearrangement uses TRBV7-9 and TRBJ1-1; D gene ambiguous. The V gene's germline CDR1 is SEHNR and CDR2 FQNEAQ (reference sequence). This CDR3 is 15 amino acids long. The V gene lost 1 base and the J gene lost 8 bases, with 17 bases spanning the gap. CDR3 sequence (DNA): TGTGCCAGCAGCTTAGTGTGGCAGGTCGGCTTCGAAGCTTTCTTT. This gives the protein CASSLVWQVGFEAFF.

The chain joins TRBV5-4 to TRBJ2-5; a weak D match, TRBD2 (5 bases). The CDR3 length is 15 residues. Between the trimmed V and J ends, which lost 0 bases and 6 bases, there was a span of 15 bases. Germline CDR1 reads SGHNT; CDR2 reads YYREEE (reference sequence). The CDR3 loop is CASSLAGGLAKTQYF. Here the CDR3 DNA reads TGTGCCAGCAGCTTGGCCGGCGGGCTAGCCAAGACCCAGTACTTC.